This entry is about one TCR beta chain. In its sample, this clonotype was seen a few times. Its antigen target is currently unknown. No base qualities exist here, and no much larger clone lies one base off it. These data are taken from a study of naive and memory T cell subsets (dated 2017 in TCRdb). A note on the overall study: The figure summarizing these samples reported approximately ten blood donors, 7 tuberculin skin test biopsies and 3 saline control biopsies. Usually PCR2 was run as a SYBR Green qPCR and stopped at a set threshold, although low-input samples could use end-point PCR (around 6 cycles) instead. Skin biopsies were collected from tuberculin skin test sites or from saline-injected control sites and were processed for RNA extraction as previously described.

The treatment or condition label here, explained by the study, means: skin biopsy from PPD injection site in Mantoux-positive individual. Using 3' ligation of a UMI-containing oligonucleotide to TCR cDNA, the study laid out a robust and sensitive protocol to amplify, sequence and analyze TCRs. Tuberculin skin test biopsies were obtained from sites injected with PPD in individuals who had a positive Mantoux test. Total RNA was used without cell sorting and was treated with RQ1 DNase before reverse transcription, with a target input of roughly 1 to 1,100 ng. Skin biopsy and whole blood libraries were made to test pipeline robustness in samples where T cells form a minority population. What the research found in general, with its limitations: The higher numbers of TCRs at tuberculin skin test sites were interpreted as T cell infiltration of a delayed type IV hypersensitivity reaction. TCR sequences were reportedly recovered from both types of skin biopsy, with far more TCRs being found at tuberculin skin test sites. The paper did not give details on skin biopsy collection and RNA processing but referred to earlier studies for those details. The RNA-based method was acknowledged as potentially sensitive to TCR transcript changes with T cell activation and differentiation.

To prepare the library, UMI-ligation and nested PCR was applied. Four rounds of PCR, run with the SP2 primer together with nested alpha and beta constant region primers, were used to amplify the ligated cDNA. TCR RNA was reverse transcribed with SuperScript IV using alpha and beta constant region primers for the blood and skin samples. An oligonucleotide carrying the Illumina SP2 primer and a UMI was ligated to the cDNA 3' end using T4 RNA ligase 1. To prevent hairpin formation, the 12-nucleotide UMI was made up of two random hexamers with an eight-base spacer between them. From the second PCR onward, TCR alpha and beta chain libraries were processed separately and dual indexed for multiplexing. After pooling, the indexed libraries were analyzed by capillary electrophoresis and sequenced on either an Illumina MiSeq or NextSeq. To boost base diversity and improve cluster recognition, PhiX DNA at about 5-8% was spiked into the libraries. The authors' pipeline ran thus. Demultiplexor pulled UMIs out of read 2, joined the UMIs with the TCR sequence from read 1, and separated reads according to sample indices. V and J genes and V-J junctions were identified by Decombinator, and each TCR was assigned a five-part identifier that included V and J deletions. Collapsinator used UMIs to correct sequencing errors and PCR amplification heterogeneity, yielding UMI-based abundance per TCR. Identifiers were converted to nucleotide sequence by CDR3Translator and translated to amino acids, and CDR3 regions were extracted on the basis of terminal motifs. After normalization to the amount of input RNA, error-corrected alpha and beta TCR counts from blood and skin were compared. In TCRdb, the public reads were trimmed at Q25 with fastp and aligned with MiXCR, with productive beta chains retained. A single entry per CDR3 protein holds the most common genes and DNA from its merged rows. TCRdb's processing, not the study's, gives the V and J calls here. This sample has around 35,000 distinct CDR3 sequences in its table, and 11% of those were observed once. Jointly, the top ten make up around 3.9% of the sample.

CDR1 MNHEY and CDR2 SVGAGI are derived from the germline V gene. V loses 2 bases of germline sequence and J loses 0 bases, and the interval between the two ends is 5 bases. CDR3 length: 14 amino acids, cysteine to phenylalanine. This entry keeps only the CDR3 DNA: 42 bases, framed from base 1. This receptor was obtained from an adult in good health. The sample here was skin, taken from a tuberculin skin test site. The V and J segments used are TRBV6-5 and TRBJ1-5, with the D gene uncertain. The sequenced DNA: TGTGCCAGCAGTTACGGGTATAGCAATCAGCCCCAGCATTTT. It specifies CASSYGYSNQPQHF.